The T cell receptor beta chain under discussion was sequenced for a study of blood T cell repertoires in COVID-19. CDR3 size: 14 residues. V lost 2 bases, J lost 8 bases, and 15 bases lay in between. Germline V CDR1 and CDR2: MNHEY, SMNVEV (reference sequence). How the authors handled the data: Reference gene primers were amplified, and this amplification served to estimate nucleated cell counts. Sequenced by immunoSEQ multiplex PCR; TCRdb stores in-frame clones only, minus some. V and J calls and clone size follow that table, whereas D and trimming were derived from the DNA. This sample carries around 200,000 clones, about 85% of them seen once, and the ten largest clones take about 18%.

The receptor was isolated from a person aged 70 to 85 with COVID-19, enrolled during active disease. The chain recombines TRBV27 with TRBJ1-1; D is possibly TRBD1 (5 bases). Input material: peripheral blood. The CDR3, as DNA: TGTGCCAGCAGTTTACTAGGGGAAAGGATGGAAGCTTTCTTT. Its protein is CASSLLGERMEAFF.